This section outlines one TCR beta chain sequence together with its context. What antigen it recognizes has not been identified. Within one base of it there is no much larger clone, and no base qualities were kept. The receptor library was made with 5' RACE. Sequencing instrument: Illumina HiSeq 2500. A second PCR of about 6 to 12 cycles was performed with a sample-barcoded 5' primer and a J-beta primer mix. A unique molecular identifier was introduced onto each TCR beta cDNA molecule by a template-switch 5' adaptor carrying 12 random nucleotides. At least 3 million CDR3-containing paired-end reads were obtained from each sample. First-strand cDNA was synthesized from all RNA with the Mint cDNA synthesis kit, primed by a TRBC-specific oligonucleotide. All cDNA was treated with uracil-DNA glycosylase and then went through a first 18-cycle PCR with the universal primers M1SS and BC2_uni_R. The authors processed their data as follows. For normalization, 1 million high-quality reads, each with a distinct molecular identifier, were randomly selected from each sample. Reads sharing molecular identifiers were discarded rather than binned into consensus sequences. MiTCR, set to a Q25 quality threshold and the strictest error-elimination algorithm, was used for CDR3 identification, clonotype clustering and error correction. A nonparametric unseen species model with Euler transformation was used to estimate a lower bound on total TCR beta diversity. TCRdb cleaned the public reads at Q25 with fastp, built clones with MiXCR and kept in-frame beta chains. Entries that share a CDR3 protein sequence are merged under the most common genes and DNA. TCRdb assigned the V and J calls; the authors' analysis was not used. This sample holds 600,000 or so distinct CDR3 sequences; around 21% were observed only once. The top ten clones comprise about 3.6% of the sample.

The sample comes from a study of blood T cells in healthy people across ages (dated by TCRdb to about 2015). Some background on the complete study: In model experiments, template switching captured about one uniquely barcoded TCR beta cDNA molecule for every two T cells. Using deep sequencing normalized with unique cDNA molecular identifiers, the study measured how TCR beta repertoire diversity changes with age. Four age groups were formed from the donors: young (average approximately 15 years), middle-aged (around 39), aged (62) and long-lived (about 80). To avoid experimental bias, donors of different ages were distributed randomly across sequencing lanes. The study analyzed two additional independent replicas of 1 million unique cDNA reads from the same blood draw for two donors, one aged 18 to 30 and one aged 80 or older.

The cysteine opens and the phenylalanine closes a CDR3 of 15 amino acids. Kept here is only the CDR3 DNA, which spans 45 bases and is read in frame from base 1. V loses 3 bases at its end and J loses 5 bases; junction bases beyond the gene matches: 5. CDR1 is given as SGHNT and CDR2 as YYREEE, both from the germline V gene (reference sequence). Donors were 35 to 40 systemically healthy Caucasian individuals from Russia aged roughly 6 to 100 years. Approximately 9.3 milliliters of peripheral blood were drawn from each donor into EDTA-treated Vacutainer tubes. PBMCs were isolated by Ficoll-Paque density-gradient centrifugation, with at least 6 million obtained per sample. Total RNA was extracted from PBMCs with Trizol reagent, with at least 5.5 micrograms obtained per sample. The percentages of naive CD45RAhigh/CD27high T cells were determined by flow cytometry on a PBMC aliquot from every donor. Findings and caveats that apply to the study as a whole: Compared with the aged group, more naive CD4+ T cells, fewer expanded clones and increased TCR diversity were shown by the long-lived group, suggesting age selection. Estimates of total diversity from one million sequenced T cells were regarded as lower bounds and underestimates. Because donor CMV infection status was unknown, age-related changes in expanded clonotypes were potentially confounded. Observed TCR beta diversity per million T cells fell roughly linearly with age, and a significant reduction was already apparent by age roughly 40. Since profiling was done on bulk unsorted PBMCs, naive and antigen-experienced compartments could not be conclusively compared. A strong correlation was found between observed TCR beta diversity and the percentage of naive T cells measured by flow cytometry.

The chain couples TRBV5-4 to TRBJ2-3, and TRBD1 matches 11 of the central bases. The specimen was blood. The receptor was isolated from a man between 65 and 85 years old in good health. The nucleotide sequence is TGTGCCAGCAGCTCGGACAGGGGGCTGGTAGATACGCAGTATTTT. This codes for CASSSDRGLVDTQYF.